Following are 31 T cell receptor beta chains from one sample sequenced in a study of human T cells and chemical hapten exposure. Time point described: patch test 1, 2 weeks after DPC sensitization. Stated treatment: therapeutic diphenylcyclopropenone sensitization with weekly scalp DPC. TCRdb itself ran the RACE reads through MiXCR, one entry per CDR3 protein. The table has about 110,000 distinct CDR3 sequences, approximately 10% seen once; the top ten hold around 3.5%. The sample here was whole blood, taken in connection with sensitization to the hapten diphenylcyclopropenone (DPC). All receptors derive from a woman aged 40 to 49 with alopecia areata. Some clones in this sample may be carry-over from other donors' samples.

The chain is built from TRBV6-6 and TRBJ2-1, with 10 bases aligning to TRBD2. Looked up from germline, CDR1 is MNHNY and CDR2 is SVGAGI (reference sequence). CDR3 length: 15 amino acids. V gave up 6 bases and J gave up 1 base; unmatched junction bases: 3. The CDR3: CASSPAGGSYNEQFF. CDR3 bases: TGTGCCAGCAGCCCAGCGGGAGGGTCCTACAATGAGCAGTTCTTC.

This clonotype has just a few counts. The chain combines TRBV12-3 or TRBV12-4 with TRBJ1-2, with D possibly being TRBD1 (5 bases). Trimming removed 1 base at V and 8 bases at J, with 5 bases between. This CDR3 region has 11 residues. The CDR3 DNA is TGTGCCAGCAGTTTAGGGGGGGGCTACACCTTC. Residues: CASSLGGGYTF.

This clonotype was observed many times. This rearrangement joins TRBV14 to TRBJ2-3, with 11 bases matching TRBD2. The junction had 4 bases not matched to a gene; V was cut back by 0 bases and J by 5 bases. The CDR3 has 16 residues. The germline gives CDR1 SGHDN, CDR2 FVKESK. DNA for the CDR3: TGTGCCAGCAGCCAAGATAGGCTAGCGGGAGGAGATACGCAGTATTTT. Its protein is CASSQDRLAGGDTQYF.

This clonotype was picked up many times. The V call is TRBV11-2, the J call TRBJ2-1; D is uncertain. CDR3 length: 18 residues. Germline values: CDR1 SGHAT, CDR2 FQNNGV. The V end was cut by 5 bases, the J end by 3 bases, with 23 bases between. CDR3 nucleotide sequence: TGTGCCAGCAGCCACCCGGTAGGATCGTTTAGCAGCTACAATGAGCAGTTCTTC. Translated, it gives CASSHPVGSFSSYNEQFF.

The table lists this clonotype with a few counts. The chain recombines TRBV29-1 with TRBJ2-7, with D hard to call. With 7 bases removed from V and 0 bases from J, the gap between germline ends came to 16 bases. The V gene's germline CDR1 is SQVTM and CDR2 ANQGSEA. The CDR3 extends over 14 amino acids. CDR3 protein: CSAQLGLSSYEQYF. The CDR3 DNA reads TGCAGCGCCCAGTTGGGGTTATCCTCCTACGAGCAGTACTTC.

Ten or more counts support this clonotype. V is TRBV7-2 and J is TRBJ2-1; 9 bases fit TRBD2. Germline V gene lookup returns CDR1 SGHTA and CDR2 FQGNSA. Trimming cost V 5 bases and J 6 bases; bases outside gene matches: 8. This CDR3 is built from 15 residues. The CDR3 sequence is CASSLTSGRLNEQFF. CDR3 bases: TGTGCCAGCAGCCTGACTAGCGGACGCCTCAATGAGCAGTTCTTC.

V is TRBV6-1 and J is TRBJ1-5; 9 bases are shared with TRBD1. V trimming: 4 bases; J trimming: 1 base; junction bases outside the gene matches: 5. Per germline, CDR1 MNHNS and CDR2 SASEGT. This CDR3 region has 16 residues. The CDR3 region is CASSGTGGGSNQPQHF. CDR3 in DNA: TGTGCCAGCAGTGGCACAGGGGGCGGAAGCAATCAGCCCCAGCATTTT.

V and J are TRBV6-5 and TRBJ2-2; D call uncertain. The germline V and J ends were trimmed by 2 bases and 5 bases, with 6 bases remaining between them. CDR1 is MNHEY and CDR2 is SVGAGI in the germline V gene. CDR3 length: 13 amino acids. CDR3 loop: CASSYVKTGELFF. Here the CDR3 DNA reads TGTGCCAGCAGTTACGTGAAAACCGGGGAGCTGTTTTTT.

This clonotype was seen repeatedly, ten times or more. The V call is TRBV15, the J call TRBJ2-1; 12 positions match TRBD2. V lost 7 bases and J lost 4; bases outside the gene matches: 8. The V gene's germline CDR1 is LNHNV and CDR2 YYDKDF (reference sequence). This CDR3 spans 16 amino acids. The CDR3 coding sequence is TGTGCCACCAATACGGCCGGGACTAGCGGGTACAATGAGCAGTTCTTC. Translation gives CATNTAGTSGYNEQFF.

This clonotype was found many times. The chain links TRBV29-1 to TRBJ1-3; D call uncertain. CDR1 and CDR2 from the germline V gene are SQVTM and ANQGSEA. Trimming stripped 3 bases from V and 3 bases from J, with 3 bases between. The CDR3 length is 11 residues. CDR3 loop: CSVDSGNTIYF. CDR3 nucleotides: TGCAGCGTTGACAGTGGAAACACCATATATTTT. Full variable domain (missing parts from reference TRBV29-1 and TRBJ1-3): SAVISQKPSRDICQRGTSLTIQCQVDSQVTMMFWYRQQPGQSLTLIATANQGSEATYESGFVIDKFPISRPNLTFSTLTVSNMSPEDSSIYLCSVDSGNTIYFGEGSWLTVV.

The chain couples TRBV18 to TRBJ2-5, with TRBD1 matching 8 bases. This CDR3 region has 15 residues. V lost 6 bases and J lost 2; bases outside the gene matches: 8. CDR1 and CDR2 (germline): KGHSH, LQKENI. The CDR3 region is CASSPGTGQQETQYF. The DNA for the CDR3 is TGTGCCAGCTCCCCCGGGACAGGTCAACAAGAGACCCAGTACTTC.

The chain joins TRBV6-2 or TRBV6-3 to TRBJ2-7; weak D call: TRBD2 (6 bases). V lost 7 bases to trimming and J lost 2 bases, with 18 bases between them. This CDR3 spans 15 amino acids. Looked up from germline, CDR1 is MNHEY and CDR2 is SVGEGT. CDR3 sequence reads: CASIADGGGAYEQYF. CDR3 DNA sequence: TGTGCCAGCATCGCGGACGGTGGCGGGGCCTACGAGCAGTACTTC.

The chain is built from TRBV14 and TRBJ1-2; possible D gene TRBD1, 5 bases. CDR1 is SGHDN, CDR2 FVKESK, per germline. V dropped 3 bases and J dropped 4 bases, with 12 bases sitting between them. The CDR3 contains 14 residues. Here the CDR3 reads CASSHRQGSYGYTF. CDR3 in DNA: TGTGCCAGCAGCCATCGGCAGGGCTCCTATGGCTACACCTTC.

This clonotype came up many times. The V gene is TRBV3-1, the J gene TRBJ1-2; D is ambiguous. The CDR3 extends over 14 amino acids. The germline V gene encodes CDR1 LGHDT and CDR2 YNNKEL (reference sequence). V was shortened by 2 bases and J by 0 bases, with 7 bases between the two germline ends. The CDR3 here is CASSQRGANYGYTF. DNA for the CDR3: TGTGCCAGCAGCCAACGGGGAGCTAACTATGGCTACACCTTC.

This clonotype was seen many times. The chain uses TRBV25-1 and TRBJ1-5, with no clear D. The length of the CDR3 is 14 residues. The V and J ends lost 4 bases and 0 bases respectively, with 7 bases between them. CDR1 and CDR2 from the germline V gene are MGHDK and SYGVNS. The CDR3 DNA is TGTGCCAGCAGTGCCAGGCATAGCAATCAGCCCCAGCATTTT. Translation gives CASSARHSNQPQHF.

In this sample, this clonotype turned up many times. The genes are TRBV29-1 and TRBJ2-7; no firm D call. The CDR3 totals 15 residues. The V gene's germline CDR1 is SQVTM and CDR2 ANQGSEA. Trimming removed 1 base at V and 1 base at J, with 14 bases between. For the CDR3, the DNA is TGCAGCGTTGAAGGCTCGGACCAACGATCCTACGAGCAGTACTTC. It is translated as CSVEGSDQRSYEQYF.

This clonotype was recorded at least ten times. The CDR3 reads CASSLGDDLGYTF. The CDR3 DNA follows: TGTGCCAGCAGCTTAGGGGACGATTTAGGCTACACCTTC. The chain recombines TRBV7-3 with TRBJ1-2, with a possible D match to TRBD1 (5 bases). The CDR3 totals 13 residues. Germline CDR1 is SGHTA and CDR2 is FQGTGA. Trimming took 2 bases from V and 8 from J, leaving 12 bases between them. Filled out from reference TRBV7-3 and TRBJ1-2, the complete variable domain reads GAGVSQTPSNKVTEKGKYVELRCDPISGHTALYWYRQSLGQGPEFLIYFQGTGAADDSGLPNDRFFAVRPEGSVSTLKIQRTERGDSAVYLCASSLGDDLGYTFGSGTRLTVV.

There are many counts of this clonotype. The V and J genes are TRBV4-3 and TRBJ2-7; TRBD1 might be the D (6 bases). Per germline, CDR1 LGHNA and CDR2 YSLEER. This CDR3 region has 15 residues. V was clipped by 1 base and J by 0 bases, with 10 bases between them. Here the CDR3 DNA reads TGCGCCAGCAGCCAAGGCACAGGGCACTCCTACGAGCAGTACTTC. Translation: CASSQGTGHSYEQYF.

This clonotype was counted ten times or more. The chain joins TRBV29-1 to TRBJ1-2; maybe TRBD1 (6 bases). Germline assignment: CDR1 SQVTM and CDR2 ANQGSEA. The V end lost 6 bases, the J end lost 0 bases, and 14 bases lay between the germline ends. The length of the CDR3 is 14 residues. In nucleotides, the CDR3 is TGCAGCGTCCTGAAGGACAGATCTAACTATGGCTACACCTTC. Its protein is CSVLKDRSNYGYTF.

This clonotype turned up a few times. The DNA of the CDR3 is TGTGCCAGCAGTTCCGAGGACAGGGTCCTGGACGAGCAGTACTTC. Its protein product is CASSSEDRVLDEQYF. The J gene is TRBJ2-7, the V gene TRBV6-2 or TRBV6-3; 8 bases match TRBD1. With V trimmed by 4 bases and J by 5 bases, 10 bases remained unmatched. The CDR3 totals 15 residues. Looked up from germline, CDR1 is MNHEY and CDR2 is SVGEGT.

CDR3 loop: CSALEAGSSYEQYF. The DNA of the CDR3 is TGCAGTGCTCTCGAAGCGGGGAGCTCCTACGAGCAGTACTTC. The gene calls are TRBV20-1 and TRBJ2-7; 7 positions agree with TRBD2. V was pared by 5 bases and J by 0 bases, with 7 bases of the junction left unmatched. Germline CDR1 DFQATT, CDR2 SNEGSKA (reference sequence). This CDR3 is 14 amino acids long.

The chain is built from TRBV7-2 and TRBJ1-5; no clear D gene. Germline values: CDR1 SGHTA, CDR2 FQGNSA. This CDR3 is built from 15 residues. The V end was cut by 5 bases, the J end by 0 bases, with 11 bases between. CDR3 in amino acids: CASSTSQNSNQPQHF. The CDR3 nucleotides are TGTGCCAGCAGCACCAGCCAAAATAGCAATCAGCCCCAGCATTTT.

This clonotype has at least ten counts. The CDR3 reads CASSLSVDRGTEAFF. In DNA form, the CDR3 reads TGTGCCAGCAGTTTATCTGTGGACAGGGGCACTGAAGCTTTCTTT. V usage is TRBV27 and J usage is TRBJ1-1, with 9 bases lining up with TRBD1. After removal of 0 bases from V and 4 bases from J, the junction contained 3 bases not matched to a gene. The CDR3 covers 15 residues. Per the germline V gene, CDR1 is MNHEY and CDR2 is SMNVEV (reference sequence).

The rearrangement joins TRBV30 to TRBJ1-3; no reliable D call. Germline V gene lookup returns CDR1 GTSNPN and CDR2 SVGIG (reference sequence). This CDR3 contains 19 residues. Trimming stripped 3 bases from V and 11 bases from J, with 35 bases between. The CDR3 loop reads CAWRSGSGGRSRVEVAIYF. The CDR3 DNA is TGTGCCTGGAGGAGCGGCTCTGGAGGCAGGAGTCGGGTGGAAGTCGCCATATATTTT.

This clonotype was counted ten times or more. V is TRBV25-1 and J is TRBJ1-1; 11 bases match TRBD1. The germline gives CDR1 MGHDK, CDR2 SYGVNS. The CDR3 has 15 residues. V lost 2 bases and J lost 4; bases outside the gene matches: 3. The chain's CDR3 is CASSETGQGGTEAFF. Written as DNA, the CDR3 is TGTGCCAGCAGTGAAACGGGACAGGGGGGCACTGAAGCTTTCTTT.

This clonotype occurred many times. V gene TRBV19 combines with J gene TRBJ1-2; D remains unclear. V lost 1 base, J lost 5 bases, and 2 bases lay in between. This CDR3 has 11 amino acids. The germline CDR1 and CDR2 sequences are LNHDA and SQIVND (reference sequence). CDR3 nucleotide sequence: TGTGCCAGTAGTATAGGGTATGGCTACACCTTC. It is translated as CASSIGYGYTF.

This clonotype was picked up many times. The chain joins TRBV6-5 to TRBJ2-1, with 10 positions matching TRBD1. The V and J ends lost 5 bases and 1 base, in that order; junction bases with no gene match: 2. The germline gives CDR1 MNHEY, CDR2 SVGAGI. The CDR3 has 15 residues. The DNA of the CDR3 is TGTGCCAGCAGTCGGACAGGGGGTTCCTACAATGAGCAGTTCTTC. It specifies CASSRTGGSYNEQFF.

In its sample, this clonotype was seen many times. This chain connects TRBV11-2 to TRBJ1-6, with D perhaps matching TRBD1 (5 bases). Trimming pared 3 bases from V and 9 bases from J, leaving 15 bases between. CDR1 and CDR2 from the germline V gene are SGHAT and FQNNGV. The CDR3 extends over 15 amino acids. CDR3 coding DNA: TGTGCCAGCAGCTTGAACCCCCAGGGACGTTCACCCCTCCACTTT. Translating gives CASSLNPQGRSPLHF.

This clonotype was counted only a few times. This chain uses TRBV7-2 with TRBJ1-1; TRBD1 matches 7 bases. This CDR3 comprises 13 residues. V dropped 5 bases and J dropped 8; count of bases not matched to a gene: 8. Germline V gene lookup returns CDR1 SGHTA and CDR2 FQGNSA. CDR3 in amino acids: CASSHRGPSEAFF. The CDR3 bases are TGTGCCAGCAGCCACAGGGGACCGTCAGAAGCTTTCTTT.

This clonotype has at least ten counts. The chain uses TRBV6-2 or TRBV6-3 and TRBJ2-1; D remains ambiguous. Germline CDR1 MNHEY, CDR2 SVGEGT. The CDR3 sequence is 13 residues long. V was pared by 4 bases and J by 15 bases, with 19 bases between. The CDR3: CASSSGSGVWSFF. The CDR3 bases are TGTGCCAGCAGTTCGGGCTCTGGGGTGTGGTCGTTCTTC.

This clonotype occurred many times. The rearrangement links TRBV7-9 to TRBJ2-7; no definite D call. The CDR3 extends over 13 amino acids. V lost 3 bases to trimming and J lost 5 bases, with 11 bases between them. Germline assignment: CDR1 SEHNR and CDR2 FQNEAQ (reference sequence). The CDR3 region is CASSLGYLDEQYF. As DNA, the CDR3 is TGTGCCAGCAGCTTGGGTTATCTCGACGAGCAGTACTTC.